What follows are 18 T cell receptor beta chains derived from one specimen sequenced in a study of blood T cell repertoires in COVID-19. Here immunoSEQ multiplex PCR was the method, and the copy in TCRdb shows in-frame clones only, minus some. The top ten hold about 3% of the sample, which has approximately 60,000 clones, approximately 93% seen once. Input material: peripheral blood. These receptors all come from a man between 65 and 80 years old with active COVID-19.

The chain is built from TRBV7-9 and TRBJ1-1; D unclear. Germline lookup yields CDR1 SEHNR and CDR2 FQNEAQ (reference sequence). This CDR3 region has 13 residues. Trimming took off 7 bases at V and 4 bases at J, with 13 bases between the two ends. CDR3 nucleotide sequence: TGTGCCAGCATAGGAGGGTTGAGCACTGAAGCTTTCTTT. Translating it yields CASIGGLSTEAFF.

This clone was counted a single time. The chain couples TRBV6-5 to TRBJ1-2; D may be TRBD1 (6 bases). Looked up from germline, CDR1 is MNHEY and CDR2 is SVGAGI. Trimming pared 6 bases from V and 5 bases from J, leaving 10 bases between. CDR3 length equals 12 residues. CDR3 sequence reads: CASSLDRYGYTF. CDR3 DNA: TGTGCCAGCAGCCTGGACAGATATGGCTACACCTTC.

In this sample, this clone turned up once. This chain uses TRBV6-2 or TRBV6-3 with TRBJ2-3; 7 bases map to TRBD1. The length of the CDR3 is 15 residues. The J segment lost 2 bases and the V segment lost 2 bases, leaving 4 bases of the junction unmatched. Germline CDR1 MNHEY, CDR2 SVGEGT. The CDR3: CASSYPTGATDTQYF. The CDR3 DNA reads TGTGCCAGCAGTTACCCTACAGGGGCCACAGATACGCAGTATTTT.

The chain carries TRBV2 and TRBJ2-5; 8 nucleotides match TRBD1. After removal of 2 bases from V and 4 bases from J, the junction contained 6 bases not matched to a gene. Germline CDR1 SNHLY, CDR2 FYNNEI. CDR3 length equals 15 residues. CDR3 sequence (DNA): TGTGCCAGCAGTGAATTCCCCGGACAGGGAGAGACCCAGTACTTC. Its translation is CASSEFPGQGETQYF.

The chain employs TRBV7-3 and TRBJ2-5; 7 nucleotides agree with TRBD2. CDR1 and CDR2 from the germline V gene are SGHTA and FQGTGA. CDR3 length equals 14 residues. J was trimmed by 5 bases and V by 5 bases; bases with no gene match: 8. CDR3 nucleotide sequence: TGTGCCAGCAGCGCCGCGGGGGTTCCGGAGACCCAGTACTTC. Translated: CASSAAGVPETQYF.

This chain uses TRBV27 with TRBJ2-7, with 9 bases fitting TRBD1. CDR3 length: 15 residues. Trimming cost V 6 bases and J 4 bases; bases outside gene matches: 10. Germline CDR1 and CDR2: MNHEY and SMNVEV (reference sequence). CDR3: CASSVWDREIYEQYF. The DNA of the CDR3 is TGTGCCAGCAGCGTTTGGGACAGGGAGATTTACGAGCAGTACTTC.

This chain joins TRBV5-1 and TRBJ2-3, with 8 bases lining up with TRBD2. The CDR3 extends over 15 amino acids. Trimming took 0 bases from V and 1 from J; bases not matched to a gene: 1. The germline V gene encodes CDR1 SGHRS and CDR2 YFSETQ. The CDR3 DNA follows: TGCGCCAGCAGCTTGGAACTAGCGGGCACAGATACGCAGTATTTT. The encoded protein is CASSLELAGTDTQYF. Combining the CDR3 with reference TRBV5-1 and TRBJ2-3 gives the whole variable domain KAGVTQTPRYLIKTRGQQVTLSCSPISGHRSVSWYQQTPGQGLQFLFEYFSETQRNKGNFPGRFSGRQFSNSRSEMNVSTLELGDSALYLCASSLELAGTDTQYFGPGTRLTVL.

This sequence joins TRBV15 and TRBJ2-7; 9 bases match TRBD1. CDR3 length equals 13 residues. V lost 7 bases to trimming and J lost 3 bases; unmatched junction nucleotides: 4. Germline assignment: CDR1 LNHNV and CDR2 YYDKDF (reference sequence). CDR3: CATMNRGLYEQYV. The CDR3 coding sequence is TGTGCCACCATGAACAGGGGGCTCTACGAGCAGTACGTC.

The chain employs TRBV19 and TRBJ2-3; D may be TRBD2 (6 bases). CDR1 is LNHDA and CDR2 is SQIVND in the germline V gene (reference sequence). Between the trimmed V and J ends, which lost 5 bases and 6 bases, there was a span of 18 bases. The CDR3 has 15 residues. CDR3 coding DNA: TGTGCCAGTAGTCTCCGGACTCCTCGGGGGGATACGCAGTATTTT. Translating gives CASSLRTPRGDTQYF.

V usage is TRBV7-9 and J usage is TRBJ1-1, with TRBD1 identical over 7 bases. Germline V gene lookup returns CDR1 SEHNR and CDR2 FQNEAQ (reference sequence). The J segment lost 4 bases and the V segment lost 1 base, leaving 0 bases of the junction unmatched. This CDR3 contains 13 residues. CDR3 DNA sequence: TGTGCCAGCAGCTTAGGACAGGGCACTGAAGCTTTCTTT. This translates into CASSLGQGTEAFF.

This rearrangement joins TRBV7-3 to TRBJ2-3; TRBD2 matches 12 bases. Trimming took 6 bases from V and 7 from J; bases not matched to a gene: 5. Germline lookup yields CDR1 SGHTA and CDR2 FQGTGA. This CDR3 contains 14 residues. CDR3 bases: TGTGCCAGCAGAGACCTAGCGGGGGGGAATACGCAGTATTTT. Translating it yields CASRDLAGGNTQYF.

The chain carries TRBV21-1 and TRBJ1-1; the tabulated D call, TRBD1, remains unverified against the DNA. TRBV21-1 corresponds to a pseudogene. This CDR3 contains 15 residues. CDR3 coding DNA: TGTGCCAGCAGCAAAGGGGTCCACAGGAACACTGAAGCTTTCTTT. Translating gives CASSKGVHRNTEAFF.

This chain joins TRBV10-3 and TRBJ1-5, with a tentative D call TRBD1 (6 bases). Germline V gives CDR1 ENHRY, CDR2 SYGVKD. Between the trimmed V and J ends, which lost 6 bases and 6 bases, there was a span of 12 bases. The CDR3 length is 13 residues. This CDR3 is CAIRETGSQPQHF. The CDR3 bases are TGTGCCATCAGGGAAACAGGGAGTCAGCCCCAGCATTTT.

The chain combines TRBV5-1 with TRBJ2-2, with a weak D call TRBD2 (6 bases). Germline loops: CDR1 SGHRS, CDR2 YFSETQ. Trimming shortened V by 2 bases and J by 4 bases, and 12 bases separated the two germline ends. The length of the CDR3 is 15 residues. CDR3 sequence (DNA): TGCGCCAGCAGCTTTGGTGGGGGGACCACCGGGGAGCTGTTTTTT. Residues: CASSFGGGTTGELFF.

This clone was counted a few times. The rearrangement uses TRBV5-4 and TRBJ1-3; D unclear. Trimming removed 0 bases from V and 1 base from J, with 8 bases in between. This CDR3 has 15 amino acids. Germline V lookup: CDR1 SGHNT, CDR2 YYREEE (reference sequence). CDR3: CASSLAGFSGNTIYF. In nucleotides, the CDR3 is TGTGCCAGCAGCTTGGCAGGTTTTTCTGGAAACACCATATATTTT.

V gene TRBV28 combines with J gene TRBJ2-7, with D uncertain. The V gene lost 8 bases and the J gene lost 3 bases, with 11 bases spanning the gap. Germline CDR1 reads MDHEN; CDR2 reads SYDVKM. The CDR3 totals 12 residues. CDR3: CASLGRHYEQYV. In DNA form, the CDR3 reads TGTGCCAGCCTAGGTCGGCACTACGAGCAGTACGTC.

The V call is TRBV30, the J call TRBJ2-1, with D possibly matching TRBD1 (5 bases). This CDR3 is 14 amino acids long. Germline V gene lookup returns CDR1 GTSNPN and CDR2 SVGIG (reference sequence). Trimming shortened V by 3 bases and J by 0 bases, and 9 bases separated the two germline ends. CDR3 in DNA: TGTGCCTGGAGGGGGCAGCTCTCCTACAATGAGCAGTTCTTC. It codes for CAWRGQLSYNEQFF.

This chain connects TRBV7-3 to TRBJ2-6; a possible D gene is TRBD1 (5 bases). This CDR3 is 17 amino acids long. Germline V gives CDR1 SGHTA, CDR2 FQGTGA. V was clipped by 0 bases and J by 2 bases, with 11 bases between them. The CDR3 spells CASSLTLGRAGANVLTF. In nucleotides, the CDR3 is TGTGCCAGCAGCTTAACGTTGGGCAGGGCTGGGGCCAACGTCCTGACTTTC.